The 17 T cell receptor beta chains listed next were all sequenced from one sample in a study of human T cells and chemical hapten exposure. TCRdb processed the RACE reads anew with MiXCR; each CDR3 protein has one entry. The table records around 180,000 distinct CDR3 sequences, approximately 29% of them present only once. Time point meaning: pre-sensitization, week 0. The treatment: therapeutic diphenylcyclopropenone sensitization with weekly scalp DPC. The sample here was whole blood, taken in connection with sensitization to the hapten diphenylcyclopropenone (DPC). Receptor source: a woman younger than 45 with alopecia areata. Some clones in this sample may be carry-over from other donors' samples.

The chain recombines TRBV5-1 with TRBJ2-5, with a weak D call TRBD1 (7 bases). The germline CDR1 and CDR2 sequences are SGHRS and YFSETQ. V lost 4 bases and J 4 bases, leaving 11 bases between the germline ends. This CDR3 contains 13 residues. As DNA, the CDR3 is TGCGCCAGCAGCGGAGGGGGCCTAGAGACCCAGTACTTC. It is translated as CASSGGGLETQYF. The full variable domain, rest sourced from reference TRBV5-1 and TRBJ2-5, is KAGVTQTPRYLIKTRGQQVTLSCSPISGHRSVSWYQQTPGQGLQFLFEYFSETQRNKGNFPGRFSGRQFSNSRSEMNVSTLELGDSALYLCASSGGGLETQYFGPGTRLLVL.

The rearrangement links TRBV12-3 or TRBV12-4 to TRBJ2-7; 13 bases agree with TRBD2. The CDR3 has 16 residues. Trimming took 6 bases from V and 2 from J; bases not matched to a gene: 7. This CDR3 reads CASSRLTSGRAYEQYF. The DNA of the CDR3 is TGTGCCAGCAGCCGCCTAACTAGCGGGAGGGCCTACGAGCAGTACTTC.

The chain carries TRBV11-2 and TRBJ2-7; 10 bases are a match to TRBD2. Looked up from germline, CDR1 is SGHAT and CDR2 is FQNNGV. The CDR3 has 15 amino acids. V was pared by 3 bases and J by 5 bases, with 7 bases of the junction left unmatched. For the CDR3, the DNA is TGTGCCAGCAGCTTGCAGCGGGGGGGCGGACACGAGCAGTACTTC. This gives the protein CASSLQRGGGHEQYF.

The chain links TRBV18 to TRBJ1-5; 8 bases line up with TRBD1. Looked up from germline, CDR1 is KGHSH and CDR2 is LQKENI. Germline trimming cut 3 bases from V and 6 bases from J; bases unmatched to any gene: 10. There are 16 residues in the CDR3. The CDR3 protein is CASSPYRQGQAQPQHF. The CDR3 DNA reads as TGTGCCAGCTCACCCTACCGACAGGGGCAGGCTCAGCCCCAGCATTTT. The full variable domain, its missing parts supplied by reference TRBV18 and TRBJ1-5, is NAGVMQNPRHLVRRRGQEARLRCSPMKGHSHVYWYRQLPEEGLKFMVYLQKENIIDESGMPKERFSAEFPKEGPSILRIQQVVRGDSAAYFCASSPYRQGQAQPQHFGDGTRLSIL.

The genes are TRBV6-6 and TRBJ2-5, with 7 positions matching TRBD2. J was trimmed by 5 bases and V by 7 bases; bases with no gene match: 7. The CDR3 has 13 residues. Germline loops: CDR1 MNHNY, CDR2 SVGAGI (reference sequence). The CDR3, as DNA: TGTGCCAGCACGGCCGGGCGGGGGGAGACCCAGTACTTC. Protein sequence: CASTAGRGETQYF.

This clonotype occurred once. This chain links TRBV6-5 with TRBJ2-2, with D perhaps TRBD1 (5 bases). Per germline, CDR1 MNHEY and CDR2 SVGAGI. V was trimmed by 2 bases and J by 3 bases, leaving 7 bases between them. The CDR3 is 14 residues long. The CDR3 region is CASSYGHHTGELFF. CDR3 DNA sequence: TGTGCCAGCAGTTACGGACATCACACCGGGGAGCTGTTTTTT.

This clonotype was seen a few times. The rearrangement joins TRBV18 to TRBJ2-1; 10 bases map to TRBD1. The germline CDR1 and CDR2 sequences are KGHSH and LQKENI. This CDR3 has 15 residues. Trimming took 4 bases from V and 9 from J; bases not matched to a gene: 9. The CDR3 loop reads CASSRGTGVVGEQFF. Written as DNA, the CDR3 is TGTGCCAGCTCACGGGGGACAGGGGTAGTAGGTGAGCAGTTCTTC.

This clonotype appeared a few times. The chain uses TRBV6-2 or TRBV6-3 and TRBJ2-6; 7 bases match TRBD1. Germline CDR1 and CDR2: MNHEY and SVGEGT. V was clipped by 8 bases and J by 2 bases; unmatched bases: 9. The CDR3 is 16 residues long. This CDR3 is CASVKDRNAGANVLTF. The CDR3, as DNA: TGTGCCAGCGTAAAGGACAGGAACGCTGGGGCCAACGTCCTGACTTTC.

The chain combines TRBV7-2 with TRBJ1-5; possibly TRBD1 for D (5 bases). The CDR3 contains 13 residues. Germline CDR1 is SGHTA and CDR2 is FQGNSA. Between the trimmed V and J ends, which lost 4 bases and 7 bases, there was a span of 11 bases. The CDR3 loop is CASSSGALQPQHF. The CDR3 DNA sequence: TGTGCCAGCAGCTCCGGGGCTCTACAGCCCCAGCATTTT.

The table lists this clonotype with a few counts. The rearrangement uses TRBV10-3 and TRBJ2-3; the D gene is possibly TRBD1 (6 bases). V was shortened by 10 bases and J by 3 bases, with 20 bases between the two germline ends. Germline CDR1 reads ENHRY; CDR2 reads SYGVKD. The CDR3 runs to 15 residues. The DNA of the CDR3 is TGTGCCACCGAGGGGGTAGTCTTGGGGACAGATACGCAGTATTTT. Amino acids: CATEGVVLGTDTQYF.

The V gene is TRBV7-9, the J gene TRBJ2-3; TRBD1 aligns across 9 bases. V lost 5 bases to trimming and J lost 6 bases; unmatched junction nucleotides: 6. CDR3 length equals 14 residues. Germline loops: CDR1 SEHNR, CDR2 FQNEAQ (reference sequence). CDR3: CASSPGQGDDTQYF. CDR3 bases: TGTGCCAGCAGCCCGGGACAGGGCGATGATACGCAGTATTTT.

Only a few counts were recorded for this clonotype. The CDR3 sequence: CSARDLNFNYGYTF. The CDR3 DNA sequence: TGCAGTGCTAGAGATCTTAATTTTAACTATGGCTACACCTTC. The chain links TRBV20-1 to TRBJ1-2, with no clear D. Trimming left V 0 bases short and J 1 base short, with 9 bases between. Germline lookup yields CDR1 DFQATT and CDR2 SNEGSKA (reference sequence). The CDR3 is 14 amino acids.

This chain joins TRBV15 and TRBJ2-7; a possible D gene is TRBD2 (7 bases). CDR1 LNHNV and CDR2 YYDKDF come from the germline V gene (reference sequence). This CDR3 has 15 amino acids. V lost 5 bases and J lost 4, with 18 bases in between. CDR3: CATSAAGGRLYEQYF. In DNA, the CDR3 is TGTGCCACCAGCGCTGCCGGGGGGCGTCTTTACGAGCAGTACTTC.

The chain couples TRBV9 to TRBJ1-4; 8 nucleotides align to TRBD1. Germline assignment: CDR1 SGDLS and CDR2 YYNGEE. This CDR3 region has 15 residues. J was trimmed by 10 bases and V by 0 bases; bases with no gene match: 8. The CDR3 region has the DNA TGTGCCAGCAGCGTAGGGAACAGGGGGAGTGGAAAACTGTTTTTT. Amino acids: CASSVGNRGSGKLFF.

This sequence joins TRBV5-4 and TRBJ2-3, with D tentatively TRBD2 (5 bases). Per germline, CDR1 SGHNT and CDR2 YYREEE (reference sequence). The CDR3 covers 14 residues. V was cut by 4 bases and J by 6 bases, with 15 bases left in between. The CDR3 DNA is TGTGCCAGCAGCCCAGAGGGTTTGCGGGATACGCAGTATTTT. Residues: CASSPEGLRDTQYF.

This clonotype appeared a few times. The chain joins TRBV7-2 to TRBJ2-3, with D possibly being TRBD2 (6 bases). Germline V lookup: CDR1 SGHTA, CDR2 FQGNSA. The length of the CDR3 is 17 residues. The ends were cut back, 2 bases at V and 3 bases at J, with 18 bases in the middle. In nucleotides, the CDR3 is TGTGCCAGCAGCTTATCTAGCGCTGGGTATCGGACAGATACGCAGTATTTT. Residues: CASSLSSAGYRTDTQYF.

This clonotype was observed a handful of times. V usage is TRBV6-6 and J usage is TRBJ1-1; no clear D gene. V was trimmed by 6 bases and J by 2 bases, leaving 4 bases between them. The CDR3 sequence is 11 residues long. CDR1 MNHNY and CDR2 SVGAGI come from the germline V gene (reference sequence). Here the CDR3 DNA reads TGTGCCAGCAGGTACAACACTGAAGCTTTCTTT. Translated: CASRYNTEAFF.